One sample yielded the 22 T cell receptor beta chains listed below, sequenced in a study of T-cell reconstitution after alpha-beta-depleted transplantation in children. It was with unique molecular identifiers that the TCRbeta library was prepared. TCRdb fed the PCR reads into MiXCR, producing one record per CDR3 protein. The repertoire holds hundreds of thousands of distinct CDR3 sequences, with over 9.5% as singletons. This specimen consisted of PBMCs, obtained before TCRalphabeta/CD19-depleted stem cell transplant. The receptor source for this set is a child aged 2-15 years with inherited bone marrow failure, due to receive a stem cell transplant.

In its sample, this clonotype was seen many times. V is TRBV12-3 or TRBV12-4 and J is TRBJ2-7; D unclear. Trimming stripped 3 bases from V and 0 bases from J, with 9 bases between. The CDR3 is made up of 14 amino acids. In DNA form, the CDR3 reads TGTGCCAGCAGTTTGCAGAGGAGCTCCTACGAGCAGTACTTC. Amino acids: CASSLQRSSYEQYF.

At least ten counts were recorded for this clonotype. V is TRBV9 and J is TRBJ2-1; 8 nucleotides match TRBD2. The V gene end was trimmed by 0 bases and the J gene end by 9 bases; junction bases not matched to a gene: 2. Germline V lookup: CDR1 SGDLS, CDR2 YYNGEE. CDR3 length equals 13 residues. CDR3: CASSVDSGTEQFF. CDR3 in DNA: TGTGCCAGCAGCGTAGATAGCGGGACTGAGCAGTTCTTC.

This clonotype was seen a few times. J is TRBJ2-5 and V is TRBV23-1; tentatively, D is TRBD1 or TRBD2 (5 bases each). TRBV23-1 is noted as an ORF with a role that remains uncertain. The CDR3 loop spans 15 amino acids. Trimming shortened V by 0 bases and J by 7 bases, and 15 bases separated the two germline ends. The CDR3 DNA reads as TGCGCCAGCAGTCAATCGAAACGGGATGGGGGGACCCAGTACTTC. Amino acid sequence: CASSQSKRDGGTQYF.

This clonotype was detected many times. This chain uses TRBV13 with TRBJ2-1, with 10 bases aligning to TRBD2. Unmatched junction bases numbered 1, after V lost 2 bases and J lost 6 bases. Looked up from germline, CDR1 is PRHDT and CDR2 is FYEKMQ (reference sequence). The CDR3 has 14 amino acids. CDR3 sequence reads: CASSLKREGNEQFF. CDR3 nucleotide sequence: TGTGCCAGCAGCTTAAAGCGGGAGGGCAATGAGCAGTTCTTC.

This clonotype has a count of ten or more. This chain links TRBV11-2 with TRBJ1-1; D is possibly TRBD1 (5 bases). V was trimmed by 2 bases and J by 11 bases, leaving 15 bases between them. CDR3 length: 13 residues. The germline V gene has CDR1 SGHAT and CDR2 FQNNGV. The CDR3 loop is CASSLLGVSGAFF. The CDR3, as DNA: TGTGCCAGCAGCTTATTGGGGGTTTCCGGCGCTTTCTTT.

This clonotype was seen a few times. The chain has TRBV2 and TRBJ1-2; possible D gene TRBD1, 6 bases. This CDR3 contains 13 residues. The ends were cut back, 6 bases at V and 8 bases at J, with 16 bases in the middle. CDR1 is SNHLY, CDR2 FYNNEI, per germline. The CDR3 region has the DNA TGTGCCAGCAGCCCGGGACACTTTGGGGGCTACACCTTC. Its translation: CASSPGHFGGYTF.

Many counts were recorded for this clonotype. CDR3 region: CASSLYGGEKLFF. CDR3 nucleotide sequence: TGCGCCAGCAGCTTGTATGGAGGTGAAAAACTGTTTTTT. This chain uses TRBV5-1 with TRBJ1-4, with D hard to call. This CDR3 spans 13 amino acids. CDR1 is SGHRS and CDR2 is YFSETQ in the germline V gene. The V and J ends lost 1 base and 7 bases respectively, with 8 bases between them.

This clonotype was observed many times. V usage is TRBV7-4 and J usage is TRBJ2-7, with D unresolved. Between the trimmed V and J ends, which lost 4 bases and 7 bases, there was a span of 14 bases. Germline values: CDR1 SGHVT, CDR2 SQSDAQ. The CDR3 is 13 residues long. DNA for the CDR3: TGTGCCAGCAGCTCCTATTGGATCCATGAGCAGTACTTC. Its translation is CASSSYWIHEQYF.

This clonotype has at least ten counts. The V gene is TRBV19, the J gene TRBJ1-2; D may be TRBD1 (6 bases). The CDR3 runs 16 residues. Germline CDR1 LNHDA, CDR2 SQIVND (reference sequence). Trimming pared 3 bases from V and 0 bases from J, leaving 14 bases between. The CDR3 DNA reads TGTGCCAGTAGTATCTTTGCAGGGGTTACTAACTATGGCTACACCTTC. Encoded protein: CASSIFAGVTNYGYTF.

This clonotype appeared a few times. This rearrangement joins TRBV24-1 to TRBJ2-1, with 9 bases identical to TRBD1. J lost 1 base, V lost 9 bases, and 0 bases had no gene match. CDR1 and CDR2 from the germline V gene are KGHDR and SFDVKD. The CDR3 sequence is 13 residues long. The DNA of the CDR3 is TGTGCCACCGGGACAGGGTCCTACAATGAGCAGTTCTTC. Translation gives CATGTGSYNEQFF.

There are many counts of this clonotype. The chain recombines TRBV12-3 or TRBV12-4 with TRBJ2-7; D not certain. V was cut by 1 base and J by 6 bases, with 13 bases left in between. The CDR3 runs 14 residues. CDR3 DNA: TGTGCCAGCAGTTTAGTCGAAGCCCTATTCGAGCAGTACTTC. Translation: CASSLVEALFEQYF.

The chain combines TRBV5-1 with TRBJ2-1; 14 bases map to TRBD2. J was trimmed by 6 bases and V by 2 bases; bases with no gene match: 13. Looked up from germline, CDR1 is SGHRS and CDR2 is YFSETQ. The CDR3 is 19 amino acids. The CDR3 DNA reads TGCGCCAGCAGCTTCCTATTTAGACTAGCGGGAGGGCCAGGCAATGAGCAGTTCTTC. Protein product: CASSFLFRLAGGPGNEQFF.

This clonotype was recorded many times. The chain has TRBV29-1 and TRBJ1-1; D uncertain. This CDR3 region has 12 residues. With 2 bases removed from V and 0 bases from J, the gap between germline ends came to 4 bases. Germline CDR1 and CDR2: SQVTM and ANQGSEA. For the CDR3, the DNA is TGCAGCGTTGAACAGTTGAACACTGAAGCTTTCTTT. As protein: CSVEQLNTEAFF.

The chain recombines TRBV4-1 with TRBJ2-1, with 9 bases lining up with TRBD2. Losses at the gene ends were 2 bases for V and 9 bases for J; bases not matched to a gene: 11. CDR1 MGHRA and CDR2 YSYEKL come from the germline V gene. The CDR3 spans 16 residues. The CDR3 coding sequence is TGCGCCAGCAGCCAATCTATAATAGCGGGAGTCGGTGAGCAGTTCTTC. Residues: CASSQSIIAGVGEQFF.

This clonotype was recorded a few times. As DNA, the CDR3 is TGCAGTGCAGTGGGCCTAGCCTCCCTGGTCTACGAGCAGTACTTC. Translation gives CSAVGLASLVYEQYF. The chain carries TRBV20-1 and TRBJ2-7, with TRBD2 as a possible D gene (5 bases). Trimming removed 6 bases at V and 3 bases at J, with 21 bases between. The CDR3 spans 15 residues. Germline CDR1 is DFQATT and CDR2 is SNEGSKA (reference sequence).

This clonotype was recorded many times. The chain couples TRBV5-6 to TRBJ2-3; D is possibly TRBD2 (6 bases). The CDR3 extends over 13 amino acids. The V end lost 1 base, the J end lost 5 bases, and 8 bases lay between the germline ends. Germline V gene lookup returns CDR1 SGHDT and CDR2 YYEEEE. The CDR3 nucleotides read TGTGCCAGCAGCTTGACGGGAGAAGATACGCAGTATTTT. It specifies CASSLTGEDTQYF.

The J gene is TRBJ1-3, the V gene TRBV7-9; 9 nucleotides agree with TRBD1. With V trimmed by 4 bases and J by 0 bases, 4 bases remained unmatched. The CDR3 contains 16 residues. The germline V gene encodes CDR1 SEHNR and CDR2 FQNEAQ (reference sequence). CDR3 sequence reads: CASSSWTGVSGNTIYF. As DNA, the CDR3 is TGTGCCAGCAGCTCGTGGACAGGGGTCTCTGGAAACACCATATATTTT.

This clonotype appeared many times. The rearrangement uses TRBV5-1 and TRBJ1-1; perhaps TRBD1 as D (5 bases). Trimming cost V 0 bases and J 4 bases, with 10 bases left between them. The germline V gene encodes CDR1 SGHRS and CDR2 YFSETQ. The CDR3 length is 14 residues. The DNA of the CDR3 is TGCGCCAGCAGCTTGGCCGAGGGGAGCACTGAAGCTTTCTTT. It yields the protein CASSLAEGSTEAFF.

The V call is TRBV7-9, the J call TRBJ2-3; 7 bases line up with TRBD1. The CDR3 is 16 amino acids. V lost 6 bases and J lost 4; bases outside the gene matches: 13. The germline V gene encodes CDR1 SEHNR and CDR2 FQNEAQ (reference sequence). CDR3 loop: CASSLQGKWTPDTQYF. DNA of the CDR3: TGTGCCAGCAGTTTACAGGGGAAGTGGACCCCAGATACGCAGTATTTT.

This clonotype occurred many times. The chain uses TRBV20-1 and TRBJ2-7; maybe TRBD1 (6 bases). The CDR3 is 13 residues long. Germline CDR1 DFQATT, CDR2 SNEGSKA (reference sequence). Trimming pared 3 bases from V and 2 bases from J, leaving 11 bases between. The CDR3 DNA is TGCAGTGCTAGGAACAGGGCCGCCTACGAGCAGTACTTC. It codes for CSARNRAAYEQYF.

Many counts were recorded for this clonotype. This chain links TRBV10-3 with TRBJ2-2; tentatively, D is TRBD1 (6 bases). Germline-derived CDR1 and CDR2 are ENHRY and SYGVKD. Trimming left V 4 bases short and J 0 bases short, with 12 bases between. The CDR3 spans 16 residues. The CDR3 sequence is CAISGRGGANTGELFF. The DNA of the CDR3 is TGTGCCATCAGTGGGCGTGGGGGCGCGAACACCGGGGAGCTGTTTTTT.

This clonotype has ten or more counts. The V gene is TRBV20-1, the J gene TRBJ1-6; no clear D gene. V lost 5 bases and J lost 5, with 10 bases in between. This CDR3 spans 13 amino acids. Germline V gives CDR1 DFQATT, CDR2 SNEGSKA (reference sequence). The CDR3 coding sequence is TGCAGTGCTCGCCCGGGGAATAATTCACCCCTCCACTTT. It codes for CSARPGNNSPLHF.